These 19 T cell receptor beta chains came from one sample sequenced in a study of blood T cell repertoires in COVID-19 (dated by TCRdb to the early 2020s). Library preparation used the immunoSEQ multiplex PCR assay. TCRdb holds this immuneACCESS table with in-frame rearrangements only. Some clones are missing; in checked studies, unresolved V genes explain under half, and the rest has no known cause. The sample data list about 50,000 clones, and approximately 85% of these were observed just once. The ten largest clones add up to under 6.5% of the sample. Sequenced input: peripheral blood. The origin of the receptors is a man between 60 and 75 years old with acute or convalescent COVID-19.

The chain couples TRBV5-1 to TRBJ2-5; 8 nucleotides match TRBD2. CDR1 and CDR2 from the germline V gene are SGHRS and YFSETQ. CDR3 length: 15 amino acids. The V and J ends lost 0 bases and 5 bases, in that order; junction bases with no gene match: 6. CDR3 protein: CASSLAGLAKETQYF. CDR3 sequence (DNA): TGCGCCAGCAGCTTGGCCGGACTAGCCAAGGAGACCCAGTACTTC.

This clone was picked up a small number of times. Other DNA sequences in the sample encode the same CDR3. This chain uses TRBV7-2 with TRBJ2-1; 11 positions agree with TRBD2. Germline V gene data show CDR1 as SGHTA and CDR2 as FQGNSA. The trim removed 3 bases at V and 5 bases at J, leaving 0 bases unmatched. The CDR3 contains 14 residues. CDR3: CASSLGLADNEQFF. CDR3 nucleotides: TGTGCCAGCAGCTTGGGACTAGCGGACAATGAGCAGTTCTTC.

This clone is a singleton in its sample. The chain is built from TRBV28 and TRBJ1-1; 9 bases agree with TRBD1. The CDR3 spans 15 residues. The V and J ends lost 4 bases and 1 base, in that order; junction bases with no gene match: 4. Germline assignment: CDR1 MDHEN and CDR2 SYDVKM. The CDR3 DNA sequence: TGTGCCAGCAGTTGGACAGGGGAGGGGAACACTGAAGCTTTCTTT. Translated, it gives CASSWTGEGNTEAFF.

The J gene is TRBJ2-3, the V gene TRBV7-8; 7 bases match TRBD2. Trimming took 6 bases from V and 5 from J; bases not matched to a gene: 2. Per germline, CDR1 SGHVS and CDR2 FQNEAQ. The CDR3 covers 12 residues. The CDR3, as DNA: TGTGCCAGCAGTTGGGGGGGAGATACGCAGTATTTT. Protein: CASSWGGDTQYF.

The chain uses TRBV9 and TRBJ2-1, with D possibly being TRBD1 (5 bases). Germline V gives CDR1 SGDLS, CDR2 YYNGEE. CDR3 length equals 16 residues. V lost 0 bases and J lost 5, with 15 bases in between. DNA of the CDR3: TGTGCCAGCAGCGTAGCTCTCCGTGAAGGGGACAATGAGCAGTTCTTC. Translating it yields CASSVALREGDNEQFF.

This clone is a singleton in its sample. The chain is built from TRBV27 and TRBJ1-2, with TRBD1 matching 12 bases. Per the germline V gene, CDR1 is MNHEY and CDR2 is SMNVEV (reference sequence). The CDR3 is 15 residues long. J lost 6 bases, V lost 4 bases, and 6 bases had no gene match. The CDR3 sequence is CASSSLRDRGHGYTF. CDR3 nucleotide sequence: TGTGCCAGCAGTTCCCTCCGGGACAGGGGGCATGGCTACACCTTC.

This clone has only one observation. The gene calls are TRBV7-3 and TRBJ1-2, with D perhaps matching TRBD1 (5 bases). This CDR3 spans 15 amino acids. Germline loops: CDR1 SGHTA, CDR2 FQGTGA. With 2 bases removed from V and 6 bases from J, the gap between germline ends came to 16 bases. This CDR3 is CASSLGAGGSDGYTF. In DNA, the CDR3 is TGTGCCAGCAGCTTAGGGGCGGGAGGCAGCGATGGCTACACCTTC.

This chain connects TRBV27 to TRBJ1-6; D gene unclear. Per the germline V gene, CDR1 is MNHEY and CDR2 is SMNVEV (reference sequence). This CDR3 region has 17 residues. Trimming took 4 bases from V and 0 from J, leaving 13 bases between them. CDR3 sequence reads: CASSSGAGSSYNSPLHF. The DNA for the CDR3 is TGTGCCAGCAGTTCAGGAGCGGGGAGCTCCTATAATTCACCCCTCCACTTT.

The rearrangement uses TRBV6-5 and TRBJ1-2; TRBD1 matches at 9 bases. Germline V gene data show CDR1 as MNHEY and CDR2 as SVGAGI. The CDR3 sequence is 15 residues long. With 5 bases clipped from V and 6 bases from J, the junction kept 10 bases outside the gene matches. This CDR3 reads CASSQGQGTRHGYTF. The CDR3 nucleotides read TGTGCCAGCAGTCAGGGACAGGGTACGCGTCATGGCTACACCTTC.

The chain carries TRBV29-1 and TRBJ2-7, with a tentative D call TRBD1 (6 bases). CDR3 length equals 13 residues. Germline V gene data show CDR1 as SQVTM and CDR2 as ANQGSEA. Trimming removed 3 bases at V and 4 bases at J, with 13 bases between. Here the CDR3 reads CSVEARQGYEQYF. The CDR3 DNA reads TGCAGCGTTGAGGCCAGGCAGGGGTACGAGCAGTACTTC.

The CDR3 nucleotides read TGTGCCAGCAGCTCTGGACTAGCGGGAGTCCAAGATACGCAGTATTTT. Translating it yields CASSSGLAGVQDTQYF. The gene calls are TRBV13 and TRBJ2-3, with 13 positions matching TRBD2. The CDR3 sequence is 16 residues long. Germline V lookup: CDR1 PRHDT, CDR2 FYEKMQ (reference sequence). Trimming removed 4 bases from V and 5 bases from J; junction bases left unmatched: 6.

Within the sample, this clone is medium-sized. V and J are TRBV27 and TRBJ2-3; D not resolved. Germline loops: CDR1 MNHEY, CDR2 SMNVEV (reference sequence). There are 14 residues in the CDR3. Trimming pared 4 bases from V and 2 bases from J, leaving 10 bases between. CDR3 sequence (DNA): TGTGCCAGCAGTTCCCGGAGCCCCACAGATACGCAGTATTTT. Translating gives CASSSRSPTDTQYF.

This clone was counted only a few times. Distinct nucleotide sequences in the sample also encode this CDR3. The chain has TRBV6-5 and TRBJ1-5, with D tentatively TRBD1 (6 bases). The CDR3 runs 15 residues. V lost 0 bases and J lost 4, with 10 bases in between. Germline V gives CDR1 MNHEY, CDR2 SVGAGI. CDR3 DNA sequence: TGTGCCAGCAGTTACTCCGCCAGGGGTAATCAGCCCCAGCATTTT. The encoded protein is CASSYSARGNQPQHF.

The DNA for the CDR3 is TGTGCCAGCATGAGCTACACAGATACGCAGTATTTT. As protein: CASMSYTDTQYF. V is TRBV6-6 and J is TRBJ2-3; D is ambiguous. V shed 7 bases and J shed 2 bases, with 7 bases lying between them. This CDR3 spans 12 amino acids. From germline, CDR1 is MNHNY and CDR2 SVGAGI (reference sequence).

This chain connects TRBV7-6 to TRBJ2-1, with D possibly matching TRBD1 (6 bases). CDR3 length: 15 residues. Germline V lookup: CDR1 SGHVS, CDR2 FNYEAQ. Trimming removed 7 bases at V and 6 bases at J, with 19 bases between. CDR3 sequence reads: CASTLNQGMGNEQFF. CDR3 sequence (DNA): TGTGCCAGCACCCTCAACCAGGGGATGGGCAATGAGCAGTTCTTC.

This chain links TRBV5-4 with TRBJ2-4; TRBD1 is a possible D gene (6 bases). In germline, CDR1 is SGHNT, CDR2 YYREEE (reference sequence). The CDR3 consists of 18 residues. The V gene lost 0 bases and the J gene lost 2 bases, with 18 bases spanning the gap. The CDR3 region is CASSLGPGDLRTKNIQYF. CDR3 DNA: TGTGCCAGCAGCTTGGGGCCAGGGGATCTGAGGACCAAAAACATTCAGTACTTC.

The rearrangement uses TRBV6-5 and TRBJ1-4, with 7 bases that match TRBD1. J was trimmed by 3 bases and V by 6 bases; bases with no gene match: 4. The CDR3 loop spans 14 amino acids. CDR1 MNHEY and CDR2 SVGAGI come from the germline V gene. The CDR3 bases are TGTGCCAGCAGCCGGACAGGCCCTAATGAAAAACTGTTTTTT. Protein product: CASSRTGPNEKLFF.

The rearrangement links TRBV27 to TRBJ2-4; 9 bases match TRBD2. Losses at the gene ends were 6 bases for V and 13 bases for J; bases not matched to a gene: 10. This CDR3 comprises 13 residues. From germline, CDR1 is MNHEY and CDR2 SMNVEV (reference sequence). The CDR3 bases are TGTGCCAGCAGCCCCAGGACTAGCGAGTCGCAGTACTTC. Protein product: CASSPRTSESQYF.

In nucleotides, the CDR3 is TGTGCCAGCAGTTACGGGGCTTACTACAGGGACACTGAAGCTTTCTTT. It encodes CASSYGAYYRDTEAFF. J is TRBJ1-1 and V is TRBV27, with D possibly TRBD1 on 6 matching bases. V gave up 4 bases and J gave up 3 bases, with 18 bases separating them. Looked up from germline, CDR1 is MNHEY and CDR2 is SMNVEV (reference sequence). The CDR3 extends over 16 amino acids.